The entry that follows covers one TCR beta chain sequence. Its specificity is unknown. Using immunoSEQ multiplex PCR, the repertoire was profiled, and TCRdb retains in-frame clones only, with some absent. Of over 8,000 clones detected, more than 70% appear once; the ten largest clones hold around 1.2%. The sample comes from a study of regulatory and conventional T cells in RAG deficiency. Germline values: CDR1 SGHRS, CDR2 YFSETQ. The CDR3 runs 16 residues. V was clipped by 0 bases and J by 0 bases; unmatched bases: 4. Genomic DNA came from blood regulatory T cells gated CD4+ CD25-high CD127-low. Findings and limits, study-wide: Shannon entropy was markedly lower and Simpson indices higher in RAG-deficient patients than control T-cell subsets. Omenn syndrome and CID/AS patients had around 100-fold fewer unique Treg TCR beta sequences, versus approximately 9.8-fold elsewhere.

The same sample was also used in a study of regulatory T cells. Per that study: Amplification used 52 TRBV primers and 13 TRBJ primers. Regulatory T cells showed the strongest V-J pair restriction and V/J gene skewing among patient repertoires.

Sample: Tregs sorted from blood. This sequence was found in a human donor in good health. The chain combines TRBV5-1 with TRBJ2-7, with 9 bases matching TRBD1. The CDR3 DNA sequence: TGCGCCAGCAGCTTGGGGCCGGGACAGGGCTCCTACGAGCAGTACTTC. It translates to CASSLGPGQGSYEQYF. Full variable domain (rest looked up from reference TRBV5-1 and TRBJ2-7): KAGVTQTPRYLIKTRGQQVTLSCSPISGHRSVSWYQQTPGQGLQFLFEYFSETQRNKGNFPGRFSGRQFSNSRSEMNVSTLELGDSALYLCASSLGPGQGSYEQYFGPGTRLTVT.